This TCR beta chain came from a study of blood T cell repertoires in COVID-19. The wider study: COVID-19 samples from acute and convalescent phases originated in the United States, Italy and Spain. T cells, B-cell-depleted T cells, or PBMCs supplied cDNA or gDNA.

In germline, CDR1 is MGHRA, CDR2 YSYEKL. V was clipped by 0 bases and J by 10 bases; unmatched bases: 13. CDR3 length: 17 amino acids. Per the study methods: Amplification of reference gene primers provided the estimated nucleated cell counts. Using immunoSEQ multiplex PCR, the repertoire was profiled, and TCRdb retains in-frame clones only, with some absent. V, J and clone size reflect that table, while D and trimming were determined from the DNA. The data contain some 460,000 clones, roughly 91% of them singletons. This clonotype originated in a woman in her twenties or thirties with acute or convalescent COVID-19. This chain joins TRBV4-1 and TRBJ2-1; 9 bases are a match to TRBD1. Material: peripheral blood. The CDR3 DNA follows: TGCGCCAGCAGCCAAGAAGGGGACAGGGTCGGGTCGGCCGAGCAGTTCTTC. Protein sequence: CASSQEGDRVGSAEQFF.